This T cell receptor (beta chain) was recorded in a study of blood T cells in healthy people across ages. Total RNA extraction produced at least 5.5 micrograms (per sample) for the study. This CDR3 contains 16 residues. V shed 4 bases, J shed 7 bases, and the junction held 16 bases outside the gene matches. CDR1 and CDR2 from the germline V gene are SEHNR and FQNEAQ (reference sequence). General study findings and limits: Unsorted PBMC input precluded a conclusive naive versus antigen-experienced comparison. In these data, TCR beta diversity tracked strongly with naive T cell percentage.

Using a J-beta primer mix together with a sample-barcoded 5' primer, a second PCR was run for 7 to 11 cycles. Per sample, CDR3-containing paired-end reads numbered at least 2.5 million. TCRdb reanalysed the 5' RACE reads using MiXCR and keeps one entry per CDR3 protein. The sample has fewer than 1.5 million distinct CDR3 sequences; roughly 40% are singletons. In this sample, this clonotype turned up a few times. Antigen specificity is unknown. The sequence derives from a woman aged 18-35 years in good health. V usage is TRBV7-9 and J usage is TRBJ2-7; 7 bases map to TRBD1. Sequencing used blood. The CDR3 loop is CASSSSLGQTLREQYF. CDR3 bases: TGTGCCAGCAGCTCATCCCTGGGACAGACCCTACGGGAGCAGTACTTC.